Presented here are 6 T cell receptor beta chains from one specimen sequenced in a study of cytomegalovirus exposure and HLA in healthy donors. The PCR made use of 60 Vbeta and 13 Jbeta primers. TCRdb's copy holds only in-frame clones and misses some; the assay was immunoSEQ multiplex PCR. The table has roughly 120,000 clones, 65% to 80% seen once. The material sequenced was PBMCs. These receptors were obtained from a man between 18 and 29 years old in good health and CMV-seropositive.

V usage is TRBV11-2 and J usage is TRBJ1-1, with a possible D match to TRBD1 (6 bases). CDR3 length: 14 residues. Germline CDR1 reads SGHAT; CDR2 reads FQNNGV. V lost 2 bases to trimming and J lost 0 bases, with 7 bases between them. CDR3 DNA: TGTGCCAGCAGCTTAAACAGGGTGAACACTGAAGCTTTCTTT. Protein: CASSLNRVNTEAFF.

The genes are TRBV9 and TRBJ1-5, with D maybe TRBD1 (5 bases). Trimming took off 0 bases at V and 2 bases at J, with 6 bases between the two ends. CDR3 length equals 14 residues. Germline values: CDR1 SGDLS, CDR2 YYNGEE. The CDR3 loop reads CASSVEGGNQPQHF. CDR3 bases: TGTGCCAGCAGCGTAGAAGGGGGCAATCAGCCCCAGCATTTT.

V is TRBV5-4 and J is TRBJ2-5; 7 bases align to TRBD1. The germline CDR1 and CDR2 sequences are SGHNT and YYREEE (reference sequence). With 1 base clipped from V and 0 bases from J, the junction kept 6 bases outside the gene matches. The CDR3 is 16 residues long. The CDR3, as DNA: TGTGCCAGCAGCTTGACAGGGGCCCCGTACCAAGAGACCCAGTACTTC. Protein: CASSLTGAPYQETQYF.

V usage is TRBV6-1 and J usage is TRBJ1-3; 8 positions match TRBD1. Germline CDR1 and CDR2: MNHNS and SASEGT. The CDR3 is made up of 14 amino acids. The J segment lost 4 bases and the V segment lost 8 bases, leaving 7 bases of the junction unmatched. This chain's CDR3 is CASSPGQAGNTIYF. In DNA form, the CDR3 reads TGTGCCAGCTCCCCGGGACAGGCAGGAAACACCATATATTTT.

This sequence joins TRBV5-1 and TRBJ1-1; D is undetermined. The CDR3 extends over 14 amino acids. Between the trimmed V and J ends, which lost 0 bases and 1 base, there was a span of 7 bases. Per the germline V gene, CDR1 is SGHRS and CDR2 is YFSETQ. CDR3 coding DNA: TGCGCCAGCAGCTTGGCGACGGGGAACACTGAAGCTTTCTTT. Translation gives CASSLATGNTEAFF.

The rearrangement links TRBV2 to TRBJ1-2; D uncertain. The germline gives CDR1 SNHLY, CDR2 FYNNEI. The CDR3 is made up of 14 amino acids. Trimming took 6 bases from V and 0 from J, leaving 11 bases between them. CDR3 loop: CASSPGLANYGYTF. CDR3 bases: TGTGCCAGCAGCCCGGGATTAGCTAACTATGGCTACACCTTC.